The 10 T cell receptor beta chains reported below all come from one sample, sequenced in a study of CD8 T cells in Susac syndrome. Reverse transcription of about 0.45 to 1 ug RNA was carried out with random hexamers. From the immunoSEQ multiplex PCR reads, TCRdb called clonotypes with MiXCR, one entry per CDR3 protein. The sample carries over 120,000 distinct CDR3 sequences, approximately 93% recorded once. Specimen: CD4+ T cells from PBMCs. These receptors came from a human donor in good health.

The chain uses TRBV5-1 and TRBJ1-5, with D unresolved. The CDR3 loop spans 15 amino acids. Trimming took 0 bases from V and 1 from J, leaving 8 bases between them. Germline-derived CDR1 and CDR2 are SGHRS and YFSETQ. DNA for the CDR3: TGCGCCAGCAGCTTGGGAGGGATAAGCAATCAGCCCCAGCATTTT. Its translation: CASSLGGISNQPQHF.

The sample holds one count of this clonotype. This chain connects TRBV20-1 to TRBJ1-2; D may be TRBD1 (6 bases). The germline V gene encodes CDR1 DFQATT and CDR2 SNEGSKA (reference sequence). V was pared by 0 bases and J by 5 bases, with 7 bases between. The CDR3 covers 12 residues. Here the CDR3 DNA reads TGCAGTGCTAGAGAGGACAGTTATGGCTACACCTTC. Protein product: CSAREDSYGYTF.

The CDR3: CASSLSDSRGYTF. CDR3 sequence (DNA): TGTGCCAGCTCACTATCGGACAGTCGGGGCTACACCTTC. J is TRBJ1-2 and V is TRBV18, with D possibly being TRBD1 (6 bases). Germline V lookup: CDR1 KGHSH, CDR2 LQKENI. There are 13 residues in the CDR3. Trimming removed 4 bases at V and 8 bases at J, with 14 bases between.

The CDR3, as DNA: TGCGCCAGCAGCTCGGGACAGGCTAATCAGCCCCAGCATTTT. Encoded protein: CASSSGQANQPQHF. The chain couples TRBV5-1 to TRBJ1-5, with 8 bases that match TRBD1. The CDR3 runs 14 residues. Germline CDR1 SGHRS, CDR2 YFSETQ. The J segment lost 4 bases and the V segment lost 3 bases, leaving 3 bases of the junction unmatched. The full variable domain, in which reference TRBV5-1 and TRBJ1-5 provide the parts outside the CDR3, is KAGVTQTPRYLIKTRGQQVTLSCSPISGHRSVSWYQQTPGQGLQFLFEYFSETQRNKGNFPGRFSGRQFSNSRSEMNVSTLELGDSALYLCASSSGQANQPQHFGDGTRLSIL.

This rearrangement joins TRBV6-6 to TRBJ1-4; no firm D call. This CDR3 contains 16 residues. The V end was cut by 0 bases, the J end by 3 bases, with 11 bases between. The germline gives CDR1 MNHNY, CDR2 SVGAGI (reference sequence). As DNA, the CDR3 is TGTGCCAGCAGTTACTCGCGACCGCCGGCTAATGAAAAACTGTTTTTT. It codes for CASSYSRPPANEKLFF.

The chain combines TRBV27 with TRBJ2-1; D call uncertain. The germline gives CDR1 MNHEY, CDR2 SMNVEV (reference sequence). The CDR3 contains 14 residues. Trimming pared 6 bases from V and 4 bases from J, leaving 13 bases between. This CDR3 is CASSRPGLYNEQFF. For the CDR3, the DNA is TGTGCCAGCAGCCGCCCCGGGCTGTACAATGAGCAGTTCTTC.

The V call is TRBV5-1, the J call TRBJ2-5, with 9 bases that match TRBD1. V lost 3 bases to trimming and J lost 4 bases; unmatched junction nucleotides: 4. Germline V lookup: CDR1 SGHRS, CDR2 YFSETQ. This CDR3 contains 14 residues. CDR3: CASSSGQGLETQYF. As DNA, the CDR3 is TGCGCCAGCAGCTCTGGACAGGGGCTAGAGACCCAGTACTTC.

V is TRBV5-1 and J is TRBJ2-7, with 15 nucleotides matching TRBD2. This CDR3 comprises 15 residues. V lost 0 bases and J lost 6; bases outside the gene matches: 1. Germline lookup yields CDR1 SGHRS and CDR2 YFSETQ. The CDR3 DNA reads TGCGCCAGCAGCTTGGAGGGACTAGCGGGAGGCGAGCAGTACTTC. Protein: CASSLEGLAGGEQYF.

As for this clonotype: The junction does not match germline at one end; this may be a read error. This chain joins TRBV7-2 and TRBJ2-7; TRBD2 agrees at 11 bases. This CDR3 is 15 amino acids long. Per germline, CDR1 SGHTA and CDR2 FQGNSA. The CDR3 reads CASSIAGGGLFEQYF. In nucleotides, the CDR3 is TGTGCCAGCAGCATAGCGGGAGGGGGGTTGTTTGAGCAGTACTTC. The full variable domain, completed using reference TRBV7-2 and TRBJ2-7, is GAGVSQSPSNKVTEKGKDVELRCDPISGHTALYWYRQSLGQGLEFLIYFQGNSAPDKSGLPSDRFSAERTGGSVSTLTIQRTQQEDSAVYLCASSIAGGGLFEQYFGPGTRLTVT.

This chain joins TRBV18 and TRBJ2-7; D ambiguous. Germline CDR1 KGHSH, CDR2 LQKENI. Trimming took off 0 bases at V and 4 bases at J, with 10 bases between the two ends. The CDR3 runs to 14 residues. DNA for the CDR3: TGTGCCAGCTCACCACCCACCGCCGCTTACGAGCAGTACTTC. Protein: CASSPPTAAYEQYF.